This T cell receptor (beta chain) was identified during a study of PD-L1 blockade in urothelial cancer. Whole-study context: Beginning in about 2014, patients received atezolizumab, given as 1,200 mg intravenously every 3 weeks. Investigators checked blood 3 weeks (second dose) and 6 weeks after treatment start. A median approximately 140,000 T cells were found in blood samples.

The table came from immunoSEQ multiplex PCR; TCRdb's copy has only in-frame clones and leaves some out. The table records 85,000 to 90,000 clones, roughly 90% of them present only once. The CDR3 contains 15 residues. CDR1 and CDR2 from the germline V gene are MNHNY and SVGAGI (reference sequence). The V segment lost 2 bases and the J segment 4 bases; nucleotides outside the gene matches: 7. This clonotype originated in a man aged 55 to 70 with urothelial cancer. The specimen comprised PBMCs, sampled around atezolizumab (anti-PD-L1) treatment. The V gene is TRBV6-6, the J gene TRBJ2-7; 8 bases fit TRBD1. CDR3 residues: CASSYGQGGGYEQYF. The CDR3 region has the DNA TGTGCCAGCAGTTACGGACAGGGAGGAGGTTACGAGCAGTACTTC.